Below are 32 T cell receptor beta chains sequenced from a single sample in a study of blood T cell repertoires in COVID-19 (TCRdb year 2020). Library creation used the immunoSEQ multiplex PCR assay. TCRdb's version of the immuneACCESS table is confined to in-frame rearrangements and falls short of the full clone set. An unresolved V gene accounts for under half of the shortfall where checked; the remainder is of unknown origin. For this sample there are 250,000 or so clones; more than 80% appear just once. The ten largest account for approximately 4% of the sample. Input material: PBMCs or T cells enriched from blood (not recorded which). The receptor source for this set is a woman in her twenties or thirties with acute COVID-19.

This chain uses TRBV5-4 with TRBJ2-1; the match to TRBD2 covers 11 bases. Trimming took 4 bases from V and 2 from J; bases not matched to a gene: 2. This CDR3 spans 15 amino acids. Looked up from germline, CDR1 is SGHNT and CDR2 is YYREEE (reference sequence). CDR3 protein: CASSSSGRAYNEQFF. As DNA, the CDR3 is TGTGCCAGCAGCAGTAGCGGGAGGGCCTACAATGAGCAGTTCTTC.

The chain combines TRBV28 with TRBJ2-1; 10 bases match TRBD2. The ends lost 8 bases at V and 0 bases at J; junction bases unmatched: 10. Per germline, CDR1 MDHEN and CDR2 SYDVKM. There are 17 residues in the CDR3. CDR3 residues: CASRLAGAPYSYNEQFF. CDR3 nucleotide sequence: TGTGCCAGCCGGCTAGCGGGAGCCCCCTACTCCTACAATGAGCAGTTCTTC.

CDR3 amino acids: CASSSGTSAGEQYF. The CDR3 nucleotides are TGTGCCAGCAGCTCCGGGACTAGCGCAGGCGAGCAGTACTTC. This sequence joins TRBV5-4 and TRBJ2-7, with 10 positions matching TRBD2. This CDR3 has 14 residues. The V gene's germline CDR1 is SGHNT and CDR2 YYREEE (reference sequence). J lost 6 bases, V lost 3 bases, and 6 bases had no gene match.

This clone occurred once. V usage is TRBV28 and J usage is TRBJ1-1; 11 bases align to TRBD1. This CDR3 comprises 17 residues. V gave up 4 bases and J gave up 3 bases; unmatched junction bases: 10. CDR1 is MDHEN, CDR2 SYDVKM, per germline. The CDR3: CASSSDWTGGSDTEAFF. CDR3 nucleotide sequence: TGTGCCAGCAGTTCCGACTGGACAGGGGGCTCGGACACTGAAGCTTTCTTT.

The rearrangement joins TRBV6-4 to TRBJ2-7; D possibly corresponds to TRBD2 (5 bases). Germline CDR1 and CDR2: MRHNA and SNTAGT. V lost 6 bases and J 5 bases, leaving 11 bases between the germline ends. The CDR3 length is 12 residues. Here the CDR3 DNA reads TGTGCCAGCAGCTATGGACTGGACGAGCAGTACTTC. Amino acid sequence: CASSYGLDEQYF.

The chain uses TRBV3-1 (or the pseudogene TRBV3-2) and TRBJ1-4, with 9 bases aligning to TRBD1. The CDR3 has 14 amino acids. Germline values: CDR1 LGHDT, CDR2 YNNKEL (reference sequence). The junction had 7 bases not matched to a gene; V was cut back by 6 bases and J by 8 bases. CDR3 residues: CASSSTGGREKLFF. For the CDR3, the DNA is TGTGCCAGCAGTTCGACAGGGGGAAGGGAAAAACTGTTTTTT.

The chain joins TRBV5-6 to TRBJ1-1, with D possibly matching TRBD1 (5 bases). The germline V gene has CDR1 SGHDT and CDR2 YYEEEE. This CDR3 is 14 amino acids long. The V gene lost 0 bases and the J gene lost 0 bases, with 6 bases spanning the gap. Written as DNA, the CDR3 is TGTGCCAGCAGCTTGGGGACAATGAACACTGAAGCTTTCTTT. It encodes CASSLGTMNTEAFF.

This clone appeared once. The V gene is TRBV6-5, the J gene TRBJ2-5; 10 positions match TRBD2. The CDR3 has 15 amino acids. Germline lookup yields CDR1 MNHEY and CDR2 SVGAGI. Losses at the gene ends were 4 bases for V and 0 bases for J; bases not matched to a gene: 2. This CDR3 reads CASSWTSGDQETQYF. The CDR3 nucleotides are TGTGCCAGCAGTTGGACTAGCGGTGACCAAGAGACCCAGTACTTC.

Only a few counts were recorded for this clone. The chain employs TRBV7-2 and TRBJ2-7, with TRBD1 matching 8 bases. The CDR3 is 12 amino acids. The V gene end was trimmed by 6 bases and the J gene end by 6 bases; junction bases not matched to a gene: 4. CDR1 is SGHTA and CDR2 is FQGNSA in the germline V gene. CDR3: CASSDRGGEQYF. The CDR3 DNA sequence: TGTGCCAGCAGTGACAGGGGCGGCGAGCAGTACTTC.

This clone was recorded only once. The CDR3, as DNA: TGTGCCAGCATCCCCGGCGGGGCCTATGTCTATGGCTACACCTTC. It encodes CASIPGGAYVYGYTF. The V and J genes are TRBV28 and TRBJ1-2, with D perhaps TRBD1 (5 bases). V lost 7 bases, J lost 4 bases, and 19 bases lay in between. There are 15 residues in the CDR3. Germline values: CDR1 MDHEN, CDR2 SYDVKM.

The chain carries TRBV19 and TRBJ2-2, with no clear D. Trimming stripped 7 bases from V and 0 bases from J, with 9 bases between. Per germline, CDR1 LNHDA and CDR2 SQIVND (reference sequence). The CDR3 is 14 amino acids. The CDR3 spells CASMTRSNTGELFF. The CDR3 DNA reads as TGTGCCAGTATGACGCGGTCGAACACCGGGGAGCTGTTTTTT. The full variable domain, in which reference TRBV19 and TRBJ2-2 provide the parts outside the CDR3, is DGGITQSPKYLFRKEGQNVTLSCEQNLNHDAMYWYRQDPGQGLRLIYYSQIVNDFQKGDIAEGYSVSREKKESFPLTVTSAQKNPTAFYLCASMTRSNTGELFFGEGSRLTVL.

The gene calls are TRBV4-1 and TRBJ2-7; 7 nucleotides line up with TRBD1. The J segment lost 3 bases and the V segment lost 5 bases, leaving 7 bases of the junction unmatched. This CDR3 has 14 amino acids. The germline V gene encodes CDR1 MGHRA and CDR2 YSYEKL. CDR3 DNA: TGCGCCAGCAGCGCACCGGGACAGAGCTACGAGCAGTACTTC. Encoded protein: CASSAPGQSYEQYF.

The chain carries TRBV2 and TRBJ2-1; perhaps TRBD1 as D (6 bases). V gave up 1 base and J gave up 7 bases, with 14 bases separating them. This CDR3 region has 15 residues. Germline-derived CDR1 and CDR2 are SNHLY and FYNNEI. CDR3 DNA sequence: TGTGCCAGCAGTGAAGGGCAGGGGATAGGGAATGAGCAGTTCTTC. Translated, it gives CASSEGQGIGNEQFF.

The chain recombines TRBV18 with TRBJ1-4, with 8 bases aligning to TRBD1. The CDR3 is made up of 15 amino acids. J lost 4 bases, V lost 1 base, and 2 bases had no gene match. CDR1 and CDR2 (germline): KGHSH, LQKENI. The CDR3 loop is CASSPRTGSNEKLFF. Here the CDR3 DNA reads TGTGCCAGCTCACCACGGACAGGGAGTAATGAAAAACTGTTTTTT. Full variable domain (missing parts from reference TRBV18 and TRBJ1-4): NAGVMQNPRHLVRRRGQEARLRCSPMKGHSHVYWYRQLPEEGLKFMVYLQKENIIDESGMPKERFSAEFPKEGPSILRIQQVVRGDSAAYFCASSPRTGSNEKLFFGSGTQLSVL.

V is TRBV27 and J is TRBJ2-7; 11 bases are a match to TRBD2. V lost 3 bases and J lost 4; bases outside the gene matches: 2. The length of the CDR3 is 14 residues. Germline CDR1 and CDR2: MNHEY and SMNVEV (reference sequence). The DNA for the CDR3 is TGTGCCAGCAGTTTGGGACTAGCGGCATACGAGCAGTACTTC. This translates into CASSLGLAAYEQYF.

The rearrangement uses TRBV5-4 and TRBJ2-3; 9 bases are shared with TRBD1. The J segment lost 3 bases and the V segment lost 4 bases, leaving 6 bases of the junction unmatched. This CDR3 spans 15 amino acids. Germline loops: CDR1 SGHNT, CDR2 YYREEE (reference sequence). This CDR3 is CASSKPGQGTDTQYF. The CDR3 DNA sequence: TGTGCCAGCAGCAAACCGGGACAGGGAACAGATACGCAGTATTTT.

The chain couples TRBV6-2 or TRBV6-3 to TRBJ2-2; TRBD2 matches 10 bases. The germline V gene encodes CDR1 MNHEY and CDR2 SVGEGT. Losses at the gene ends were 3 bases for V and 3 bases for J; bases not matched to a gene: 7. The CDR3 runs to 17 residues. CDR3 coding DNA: TGTGCCAGCAGTTATGGGGACGGGACTAGCGACACCGGGGAGCTGTTTTTT. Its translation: CASSYGDGTSDTGELFF.

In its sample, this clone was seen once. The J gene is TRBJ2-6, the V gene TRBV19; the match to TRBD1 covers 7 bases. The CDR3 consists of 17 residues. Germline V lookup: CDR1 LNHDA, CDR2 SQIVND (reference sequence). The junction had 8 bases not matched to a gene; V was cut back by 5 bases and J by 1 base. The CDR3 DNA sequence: TGTGCCAGTAGTCCTCCGGGACAGCTTTCTGGGGCCAACGTCCTGACTTTC. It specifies CASSPPGQLSGANVLTF.

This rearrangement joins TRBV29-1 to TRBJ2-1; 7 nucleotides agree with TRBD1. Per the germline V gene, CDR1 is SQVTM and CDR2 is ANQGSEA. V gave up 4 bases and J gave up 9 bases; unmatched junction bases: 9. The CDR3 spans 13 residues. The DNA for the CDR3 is TGCAGCGTTGGACAGGGAGTTGCTGGTGAGCAGTTCTTC. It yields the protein CSVGQGVAGEQFF.

CDR3: CASSPRQGSNEKLFF. The CDR3 DNA is TGTGCCAGCAGCCCCCGCCAGGGCTCTAATGAAAAACTGTTTTTT. V is TRBV7-9 and J is TRBJ1-4, with D maybe TRBD1 (5 bases). V lost 5 bases and J lost 3, with 13 bases in between. Germline V lookup: CDR1 SEHNR, CDR2 FQNEAQ (reference sequence). The length of the CDR3 is 15 residues.

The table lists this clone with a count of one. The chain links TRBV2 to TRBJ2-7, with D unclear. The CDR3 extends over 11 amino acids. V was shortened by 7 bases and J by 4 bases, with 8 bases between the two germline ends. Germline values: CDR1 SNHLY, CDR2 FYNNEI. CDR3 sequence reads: CASTENYEQYF. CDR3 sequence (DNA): TGTGCCAGCACCGAGAATTACGAGCAGTACTTC. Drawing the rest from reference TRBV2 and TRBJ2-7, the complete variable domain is EPEVTQTPSHQVTQMGQEVILRCVPISNHLYFYWYRQILGQKVEFLVSFYNNEISEKSEIFDDQFSVERPDGSNFTLKIRSTKLEDSAMYFCASTENYEQYFGPGTRLTVT.

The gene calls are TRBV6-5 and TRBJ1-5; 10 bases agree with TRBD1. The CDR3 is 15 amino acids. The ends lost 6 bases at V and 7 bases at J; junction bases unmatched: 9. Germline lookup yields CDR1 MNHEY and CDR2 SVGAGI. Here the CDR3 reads CASRETGGLGQPQHF. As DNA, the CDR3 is TGTGCCAGCAGGGAGACAGGGGGCTTGGGACAGCCCCAGCATTTT.

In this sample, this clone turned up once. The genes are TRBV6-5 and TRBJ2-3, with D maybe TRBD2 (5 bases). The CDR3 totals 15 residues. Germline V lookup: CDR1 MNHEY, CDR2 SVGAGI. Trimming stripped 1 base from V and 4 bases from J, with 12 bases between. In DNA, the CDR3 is TGTGCCAGCAGTTACTTGTACGGGGTCCCAGATACGCAGTATTTT. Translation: CASSYLYGVPDTQYF.

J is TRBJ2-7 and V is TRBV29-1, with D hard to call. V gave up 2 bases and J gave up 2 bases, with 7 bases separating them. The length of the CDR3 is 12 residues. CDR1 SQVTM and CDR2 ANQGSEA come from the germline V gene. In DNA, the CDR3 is TGCAGCGTTGAAATGCCTACCTACGAGCAGTACTTC. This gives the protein CSVEMPTYEQYF.

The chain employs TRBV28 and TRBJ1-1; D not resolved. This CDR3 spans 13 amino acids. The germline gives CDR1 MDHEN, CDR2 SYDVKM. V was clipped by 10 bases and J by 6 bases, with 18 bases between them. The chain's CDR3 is CATHSGGEPEAFF. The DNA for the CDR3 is TGTGCCACCCACTCTGGTGGGGAGCCTGAAGCTTTCTTT.

The CDR3 loop is CASSLAGRLAGVGELFF. Here the CDR3 DNA reads TGTGCCAGCAGCTTGGCGGGGAGGTTAGCGGGAGTTGGGGAGCTGTTTTTT. The V call is TRBV5-4, the J call TRBJ2-2; TRBD2 aligns across 9 bases. Germline trimming cut 0 bases from V and 8 bases from J; bases unmatched to any gene: 11. The CDR3 contains 17 residues. Germline lookup yields CDR1 SGHNT and CDR2 YYREEE (reference sequence).

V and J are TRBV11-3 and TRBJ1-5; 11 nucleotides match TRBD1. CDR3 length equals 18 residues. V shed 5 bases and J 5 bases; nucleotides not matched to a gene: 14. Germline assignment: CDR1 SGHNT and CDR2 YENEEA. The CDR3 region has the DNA TGTGCCAGCAGCGTATGGACAGGGGGCAAACAAATCTATCAGCCCCAGCATTTT. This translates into CASSVWTGGKQIYQPQHF.

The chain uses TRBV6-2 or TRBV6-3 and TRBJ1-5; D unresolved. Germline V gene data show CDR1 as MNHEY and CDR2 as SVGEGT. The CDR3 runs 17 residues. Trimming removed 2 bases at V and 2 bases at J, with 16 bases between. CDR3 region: CASSYGLTRLGNQPQHF. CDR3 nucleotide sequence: TGTGCCAGCAGTTACGGGCTGACAAGGCTCGGCAATCAGCCCCAGCATTTT.

The CDR3 is CASSQDGHNGYTF. Written as DNA, the CDR3 is TGCGCCAGCAGCCAAGATGGACACAATGGCTACACCTTC. The chain links TRBV4-1 to TRBJ1-2, with a tentative D call TRBD1 (5 bases). The V and J ends lost 0 bases and 6 bases respectively, with 8 bases between them. The CDR3 extends over 13 amino acids. Germline values: CDR1 MGHRA, CDR2 YSYEKL.

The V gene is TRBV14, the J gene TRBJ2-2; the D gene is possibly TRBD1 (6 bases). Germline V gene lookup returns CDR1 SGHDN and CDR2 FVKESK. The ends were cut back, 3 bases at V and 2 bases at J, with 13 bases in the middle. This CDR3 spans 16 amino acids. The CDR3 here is CASSHGEGGNTGELFF. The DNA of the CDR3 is TGTGCCAGCAGCCATGGCGAAGGGGGAAACACCGGGGAGCTGTTTTTT.

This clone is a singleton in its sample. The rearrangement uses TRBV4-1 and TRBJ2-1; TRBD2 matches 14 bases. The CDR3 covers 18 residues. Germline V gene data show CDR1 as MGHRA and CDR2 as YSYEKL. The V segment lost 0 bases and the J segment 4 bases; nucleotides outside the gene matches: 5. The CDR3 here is CASSQDRTSGRLYNEQFF. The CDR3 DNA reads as TGCGCCAGCAGCCAAGATCGGACTAGCGGGAGGTTGTACAATGAGCAGTTCTTC.

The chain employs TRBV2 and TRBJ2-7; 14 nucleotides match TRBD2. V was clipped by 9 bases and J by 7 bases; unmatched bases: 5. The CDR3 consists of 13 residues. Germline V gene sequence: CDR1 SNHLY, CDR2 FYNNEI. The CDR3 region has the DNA TGTGCCAGAGGGACTAGCGGGAGTGGGGAGCAGTACTTC. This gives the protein CARGTSGSGEQYF. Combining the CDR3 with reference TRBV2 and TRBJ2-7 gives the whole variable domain EPEVTQTPSHQVTQMGQEVILRCVPISNHLYFYWYRQILGQKVEFLVSFYNNEISEKSEIFDDQFSVERPDGSNFTLKIRSTKLEDSAMYFCARGTSGSGEQYFGPGTRLTVT.